One T cell receptor beta chain is described in this entry. The CDR3 extends over 12 amino acids. The V gene lost 5 bases and the J gene lost 4 bases, with 11 bases spanning the gap. CDR1 is GTSNPN and CDR2 is SVGIG in the germline V gene (reference sequence). In the PCR, 60 Vbeta and 13 Jbeta primers were used. Clones were read by immunoSEQ multiplex PCR, and TCRdb kept only the in-frame ones, dropping some. Here the sample spans about 130,000 clones, roughly 85% being singletons. The data derive from a study of cytomegalovirus exposure and HLA in healthy donors. V is TRBV30 and J is TRBJ1-1; D remains unclear. This TCR was sampled from a man in his forties in good health and CMV-seropositive. Sequenced material: PBMCs. This CDR3 is CAWVRSVTEAFF. For the CDR3, the DNA is TGTGCCTGGGTTAGATCCGTCACTGAAGCTTTCTTT.